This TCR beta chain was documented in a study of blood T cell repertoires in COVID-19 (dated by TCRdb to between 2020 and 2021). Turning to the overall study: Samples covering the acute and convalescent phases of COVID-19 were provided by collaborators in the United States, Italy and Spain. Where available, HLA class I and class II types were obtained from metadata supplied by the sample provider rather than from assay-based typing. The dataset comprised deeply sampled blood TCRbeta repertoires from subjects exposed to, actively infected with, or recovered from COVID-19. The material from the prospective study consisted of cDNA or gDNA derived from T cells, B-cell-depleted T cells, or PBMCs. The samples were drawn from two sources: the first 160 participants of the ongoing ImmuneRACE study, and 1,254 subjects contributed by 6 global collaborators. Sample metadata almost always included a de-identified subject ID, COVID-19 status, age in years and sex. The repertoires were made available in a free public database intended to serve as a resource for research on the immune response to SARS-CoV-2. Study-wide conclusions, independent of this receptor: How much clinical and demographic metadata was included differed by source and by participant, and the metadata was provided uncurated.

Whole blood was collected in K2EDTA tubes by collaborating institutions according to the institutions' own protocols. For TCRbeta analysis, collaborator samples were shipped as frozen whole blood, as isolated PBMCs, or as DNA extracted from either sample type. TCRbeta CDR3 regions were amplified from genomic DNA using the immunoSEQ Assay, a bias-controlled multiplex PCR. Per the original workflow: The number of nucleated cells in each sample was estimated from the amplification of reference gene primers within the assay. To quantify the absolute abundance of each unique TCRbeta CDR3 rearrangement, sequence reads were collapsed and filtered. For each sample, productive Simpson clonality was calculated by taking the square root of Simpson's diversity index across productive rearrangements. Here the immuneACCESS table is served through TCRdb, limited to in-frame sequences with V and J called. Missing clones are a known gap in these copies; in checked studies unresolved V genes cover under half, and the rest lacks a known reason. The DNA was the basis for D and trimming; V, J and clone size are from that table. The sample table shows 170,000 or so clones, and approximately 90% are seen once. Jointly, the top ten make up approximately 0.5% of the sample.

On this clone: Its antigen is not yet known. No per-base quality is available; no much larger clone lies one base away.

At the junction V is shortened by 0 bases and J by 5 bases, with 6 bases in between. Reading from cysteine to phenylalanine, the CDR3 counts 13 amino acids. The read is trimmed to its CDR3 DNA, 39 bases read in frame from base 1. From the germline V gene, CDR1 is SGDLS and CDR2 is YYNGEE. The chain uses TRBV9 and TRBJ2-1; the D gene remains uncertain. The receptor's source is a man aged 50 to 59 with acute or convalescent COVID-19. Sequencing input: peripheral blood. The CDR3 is CASSVGPNNEQFF. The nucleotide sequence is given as TGTGCCAGCAGCGTAGGTCCAAACAATGAGCAGTTCTTC.